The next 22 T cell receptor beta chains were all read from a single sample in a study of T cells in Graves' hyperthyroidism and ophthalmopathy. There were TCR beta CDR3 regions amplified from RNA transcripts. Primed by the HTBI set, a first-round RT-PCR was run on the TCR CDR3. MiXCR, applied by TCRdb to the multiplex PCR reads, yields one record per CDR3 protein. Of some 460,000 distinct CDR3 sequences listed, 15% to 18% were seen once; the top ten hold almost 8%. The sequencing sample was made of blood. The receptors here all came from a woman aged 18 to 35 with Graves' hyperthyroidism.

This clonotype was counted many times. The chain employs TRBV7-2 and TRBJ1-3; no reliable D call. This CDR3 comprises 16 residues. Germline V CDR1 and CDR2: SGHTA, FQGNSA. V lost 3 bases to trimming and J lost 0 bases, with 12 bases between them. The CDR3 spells CASSFLRGGSGNTIYF. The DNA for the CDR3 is TGTGCCAGCAGCTTTCTCCGGGGTGGCTCTGGAAACACCATATATTTT.

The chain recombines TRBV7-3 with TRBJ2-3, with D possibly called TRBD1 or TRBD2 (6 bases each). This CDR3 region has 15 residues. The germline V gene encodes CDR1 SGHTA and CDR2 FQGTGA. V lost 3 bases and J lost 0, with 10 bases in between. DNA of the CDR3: TGTGCCAGCAGCTTGGAGGGGGTGAGCACAGATACGCAGTATTTT. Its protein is CASSLEGVSTDTQYF.

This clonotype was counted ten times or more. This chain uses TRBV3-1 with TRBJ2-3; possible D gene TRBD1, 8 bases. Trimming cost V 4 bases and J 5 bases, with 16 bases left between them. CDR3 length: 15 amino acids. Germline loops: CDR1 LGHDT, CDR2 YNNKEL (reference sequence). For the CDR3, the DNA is TGTGCCAGCAGCCCCGGACAGGGAGGGGGAGATACGCAGTATTTT. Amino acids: CASSPGQGGGDTQYF.

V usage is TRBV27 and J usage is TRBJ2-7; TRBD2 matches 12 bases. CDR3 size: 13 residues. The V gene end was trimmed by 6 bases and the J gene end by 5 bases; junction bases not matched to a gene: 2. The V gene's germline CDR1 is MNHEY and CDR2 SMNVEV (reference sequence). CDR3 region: CASRRLAGDEQYF. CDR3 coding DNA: TGTGCCAGCAGGCGACTAGCGGGAGACGAGCAGTACTTC.

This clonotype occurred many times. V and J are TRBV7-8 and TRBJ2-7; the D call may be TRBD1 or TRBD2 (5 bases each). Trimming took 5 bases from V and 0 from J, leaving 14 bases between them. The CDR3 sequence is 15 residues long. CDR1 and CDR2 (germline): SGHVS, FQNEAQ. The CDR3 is CASSPTGTPSYEQYF. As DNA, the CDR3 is TGTGCCAGCAGCCCTACCGGGACCCCCTCCTACGAGCAGTACTTC.

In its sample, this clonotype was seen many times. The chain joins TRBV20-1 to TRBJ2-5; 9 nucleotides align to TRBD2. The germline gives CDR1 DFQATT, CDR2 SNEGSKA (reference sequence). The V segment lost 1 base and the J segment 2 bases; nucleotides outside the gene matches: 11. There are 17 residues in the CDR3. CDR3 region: CSARALSGRLKQETQYF. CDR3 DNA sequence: TGCAGTGCTAGAGCCCTTAGCGGGAGATTAAAACAAGAGACCCAGTACTTC.

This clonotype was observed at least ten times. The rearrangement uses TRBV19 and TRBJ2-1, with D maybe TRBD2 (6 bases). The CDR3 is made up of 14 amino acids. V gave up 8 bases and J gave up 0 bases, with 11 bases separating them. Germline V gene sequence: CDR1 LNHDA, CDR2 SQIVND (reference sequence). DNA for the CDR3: TGTGCCAGTTCGCGGGAAGTCTCCTACAATGAGCAGTTCTTC. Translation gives CASSREVSYNEQFF.

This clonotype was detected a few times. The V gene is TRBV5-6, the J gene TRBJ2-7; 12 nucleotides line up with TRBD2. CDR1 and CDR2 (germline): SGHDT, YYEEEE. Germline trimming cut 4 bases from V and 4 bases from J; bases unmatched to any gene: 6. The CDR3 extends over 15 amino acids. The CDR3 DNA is TGTGCCAGCAGCATCGGACTAGCGGGAAGATACGAGCAGTACTTC. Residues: CASSIGLAGRYEQYF. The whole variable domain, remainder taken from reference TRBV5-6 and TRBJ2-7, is DAGVTQSPTHLIKTRGQQVTLRCSPKSGHDTVSWYQQALGQGPQFIFQYYEEEERQRGNFPDRFSGHQFPNYSSELNVNALLLGDSALYLCASSIGLAGRYEQYFGPGTRLTVT.

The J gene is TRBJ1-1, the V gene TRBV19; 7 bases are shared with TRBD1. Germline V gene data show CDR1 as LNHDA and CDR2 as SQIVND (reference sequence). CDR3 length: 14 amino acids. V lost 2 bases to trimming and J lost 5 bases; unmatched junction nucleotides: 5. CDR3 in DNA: TGTGCCAGTAGTATACCCAGGGGGTGGACTGAAGCTTTCTTT. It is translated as CASSIPRGWTEAFF.

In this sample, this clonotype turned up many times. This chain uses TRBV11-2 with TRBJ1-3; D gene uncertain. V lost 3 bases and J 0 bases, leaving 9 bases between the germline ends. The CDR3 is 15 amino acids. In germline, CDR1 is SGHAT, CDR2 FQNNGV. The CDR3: CASSLGPHSGNTIYF. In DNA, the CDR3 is TGTGCCAGCAGCTTGGGCCCGCACTCTGGAAACACCATATATTTT.

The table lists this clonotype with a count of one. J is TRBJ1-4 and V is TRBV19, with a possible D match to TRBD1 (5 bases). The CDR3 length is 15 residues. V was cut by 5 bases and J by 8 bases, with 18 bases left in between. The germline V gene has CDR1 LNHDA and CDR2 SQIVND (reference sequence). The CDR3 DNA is TGTGCCAGTAGTGAATCCCGGGCCCCAGGGGAAAAACTGTTTTTT. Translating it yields CASSESRAPGEKLFF. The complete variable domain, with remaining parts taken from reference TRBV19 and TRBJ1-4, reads DGGITQSPKYLFRKEGQNVTLSCEQNLNHDAMYWYRQDPGQGLRLIYYSQIVNDFQKGDIAEGYSVSREKKESFPLTVTSAQKNPTAFYLCASSESRAPGEKLFFGSGTQLSVL.

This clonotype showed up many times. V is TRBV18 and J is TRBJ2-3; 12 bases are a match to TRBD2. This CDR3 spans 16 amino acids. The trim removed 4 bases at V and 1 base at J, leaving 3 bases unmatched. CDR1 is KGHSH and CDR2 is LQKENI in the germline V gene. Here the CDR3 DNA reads TGTGCCAGCTCACTACTAGCGGGGGGCGGCACAGATACGCAGTATTTT. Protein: CASSLLAGGGTDTQYF.

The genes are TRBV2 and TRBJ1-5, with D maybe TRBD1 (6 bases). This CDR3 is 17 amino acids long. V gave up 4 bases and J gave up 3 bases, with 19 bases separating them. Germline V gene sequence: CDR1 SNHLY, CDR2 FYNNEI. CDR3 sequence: CASSGVRDTAFNQPQHF. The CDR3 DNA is TGTGCCAGCAGTGGGGTCCGGGACACAGCTTTCAATCAGCCCCAGCATTTT. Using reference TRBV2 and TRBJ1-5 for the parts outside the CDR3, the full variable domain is EPEVTQTPSHQVTQMGQEVILRCVPISNHLYFYWYRQILGQKVEFLVSFYNNEISEKSEIFDDQFSVERPDGSNFTLKIRSTKLEDSAMYFCASSGVRDTAFNQPQHFGDGTRLSIL.

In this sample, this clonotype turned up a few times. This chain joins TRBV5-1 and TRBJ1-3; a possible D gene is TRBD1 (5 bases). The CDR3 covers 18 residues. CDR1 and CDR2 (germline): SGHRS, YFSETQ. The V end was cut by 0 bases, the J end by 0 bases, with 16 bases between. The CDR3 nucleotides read TGCGCCAGCAGCTTGGGAGGACTAGGGGCGAGCTCTGGAAACACCATATATTTT. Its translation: CASSLGGLGASSGNTIYF.

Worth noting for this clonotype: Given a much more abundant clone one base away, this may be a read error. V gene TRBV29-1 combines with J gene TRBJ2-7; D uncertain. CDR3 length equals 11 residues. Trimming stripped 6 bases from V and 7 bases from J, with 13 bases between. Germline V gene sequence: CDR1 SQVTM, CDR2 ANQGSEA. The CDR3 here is CSVRCSGEQYF. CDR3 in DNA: TGCAGCGTAAGGTGCTCCGGGGAGCAGTACTTC.

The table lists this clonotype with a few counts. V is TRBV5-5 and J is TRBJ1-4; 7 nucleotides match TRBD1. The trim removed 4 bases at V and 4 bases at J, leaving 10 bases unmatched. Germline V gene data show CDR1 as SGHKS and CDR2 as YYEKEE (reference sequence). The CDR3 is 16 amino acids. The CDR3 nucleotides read TGTGCCAGCAGCATTAAGCCCGGGACAGATAATGAAAAACTGTTTTTT. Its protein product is CASSIKPGTDNEKLFF.

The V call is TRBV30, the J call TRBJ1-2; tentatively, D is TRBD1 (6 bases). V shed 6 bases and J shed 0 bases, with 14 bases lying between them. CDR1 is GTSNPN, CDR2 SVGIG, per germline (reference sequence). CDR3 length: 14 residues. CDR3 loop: CACPPGEANYGYTF. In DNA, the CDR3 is TGTGCCTGCCCACCAGGGGAAGCTAACTATGGCTACACCTTC.

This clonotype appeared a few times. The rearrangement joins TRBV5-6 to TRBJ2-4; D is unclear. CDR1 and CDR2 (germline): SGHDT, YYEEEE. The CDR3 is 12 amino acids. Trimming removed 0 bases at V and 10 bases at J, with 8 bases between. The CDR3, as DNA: TGTGCCAGCAGCTTGGACAGCAAGATTCAGTACTTC. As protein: CASSLDSKIQYF.

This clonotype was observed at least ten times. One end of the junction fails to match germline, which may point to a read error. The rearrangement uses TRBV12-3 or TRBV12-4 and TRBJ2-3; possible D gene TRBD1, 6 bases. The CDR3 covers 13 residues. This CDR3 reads CASSLVGGDTQYF. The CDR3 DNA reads TGTGCTAGCAGCTTAGTAGGGGGAGATACGCAGTATTTT.

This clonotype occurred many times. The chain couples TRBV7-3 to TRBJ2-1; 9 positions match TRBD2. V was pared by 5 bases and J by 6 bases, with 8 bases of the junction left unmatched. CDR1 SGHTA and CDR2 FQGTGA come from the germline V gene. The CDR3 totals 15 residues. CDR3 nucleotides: TGTGCCAGCAGCCGTAGCGGGGGCATCATCAATGAGCAGTTCTTC. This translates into CASSRSGGIINEQFF. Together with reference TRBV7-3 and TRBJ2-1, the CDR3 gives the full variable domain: GAGVSQTPSNKVTEKGKYVELRCDPISGHTALYWYRQSLGQGPEFLIYFQGTGAADDSGLPNDRFFAVRPEGSVSTLKIQRTERGDSAVYLCASSRSGGIINEQFFGPGTRLTVL.

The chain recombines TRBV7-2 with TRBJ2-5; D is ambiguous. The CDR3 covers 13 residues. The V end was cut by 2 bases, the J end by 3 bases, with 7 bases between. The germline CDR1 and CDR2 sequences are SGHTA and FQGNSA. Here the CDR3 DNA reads TGTGCCAGCAGCTTAATTGAGGAAGAGACCCAGTACTTC. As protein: CASSLIEEETQYF.

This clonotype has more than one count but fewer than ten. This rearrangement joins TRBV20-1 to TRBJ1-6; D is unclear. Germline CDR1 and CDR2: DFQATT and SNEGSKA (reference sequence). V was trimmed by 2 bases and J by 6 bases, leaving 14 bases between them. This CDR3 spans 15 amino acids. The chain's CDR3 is CSARPLAGTNSPLHF. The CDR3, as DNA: TGCAGTGCTAGACCCCTGGCAGGAACTAATTCACCCCTCCACTTT.